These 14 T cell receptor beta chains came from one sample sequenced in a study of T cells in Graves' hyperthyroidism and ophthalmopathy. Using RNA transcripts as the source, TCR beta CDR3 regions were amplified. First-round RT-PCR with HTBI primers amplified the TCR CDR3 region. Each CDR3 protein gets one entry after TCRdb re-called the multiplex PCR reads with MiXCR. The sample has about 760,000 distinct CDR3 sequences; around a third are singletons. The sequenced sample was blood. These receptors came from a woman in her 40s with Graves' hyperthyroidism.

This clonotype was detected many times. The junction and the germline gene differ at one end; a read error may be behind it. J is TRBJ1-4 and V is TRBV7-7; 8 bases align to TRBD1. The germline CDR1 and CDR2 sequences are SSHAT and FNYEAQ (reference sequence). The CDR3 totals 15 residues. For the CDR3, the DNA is TGTGCTAGCAGCTTATCGACAGGGGCTAATGAAAAACTGTTTTTT. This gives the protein CASSLSTGANEKLFF.

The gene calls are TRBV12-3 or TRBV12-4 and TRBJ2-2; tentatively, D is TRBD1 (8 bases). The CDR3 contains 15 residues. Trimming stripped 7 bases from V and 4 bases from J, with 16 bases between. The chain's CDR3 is CASNHRGGSTGELFF. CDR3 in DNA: TGTGCCAGCAACCACAGGGGGGGGTCCACCGGGGAGCTGTTTTTT.

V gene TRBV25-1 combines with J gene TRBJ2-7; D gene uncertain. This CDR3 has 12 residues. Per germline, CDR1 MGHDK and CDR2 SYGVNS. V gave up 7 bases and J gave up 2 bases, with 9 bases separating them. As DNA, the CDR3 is TGTGCCAGCACTAGTAGACCCTACGAGCAGTACTTC. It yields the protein CASTSRPYEQYF.

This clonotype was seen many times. CDR3 loop: CSAPAEGNSGNTIYF. The DNA for the CDR3 is TGCAGCGCCCCCGCGGAGGGAAACTCTGGAAACACCATATATTTT. The chain couples TRBV29-1 to TRBJ1-3, with D uncertain. V was pared by 7 bases and J by 0 bases, with 16 bases between. Germline loops: CDR1 SQVTM, CDR2 ANQGSEA. CDR3 length: 15 residues.

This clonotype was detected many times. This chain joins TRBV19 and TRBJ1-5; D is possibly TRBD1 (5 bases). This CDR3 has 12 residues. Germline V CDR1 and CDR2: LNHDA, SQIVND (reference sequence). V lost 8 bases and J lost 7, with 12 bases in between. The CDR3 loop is CASSGLGQPQHF. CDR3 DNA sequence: TGTGCCAGTTCAGGGTTAGGGCAGCCCCAGCATTTT.

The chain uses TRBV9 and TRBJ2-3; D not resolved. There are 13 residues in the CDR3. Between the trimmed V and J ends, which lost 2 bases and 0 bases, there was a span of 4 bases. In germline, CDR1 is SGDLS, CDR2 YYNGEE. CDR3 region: CASSVLSTDTQYF. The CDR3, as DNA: TGTGCCAGCAGCGTCTTGAGCACAGATACGCAGTATTTT.

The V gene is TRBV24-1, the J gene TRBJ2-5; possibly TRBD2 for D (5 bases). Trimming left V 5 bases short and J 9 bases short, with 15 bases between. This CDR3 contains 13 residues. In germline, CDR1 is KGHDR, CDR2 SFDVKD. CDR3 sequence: CATSGGGGQPQYF. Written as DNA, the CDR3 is TGTGCCACCAGTGGCGGCGGAGGTCAGCCCCAGTACTTC.

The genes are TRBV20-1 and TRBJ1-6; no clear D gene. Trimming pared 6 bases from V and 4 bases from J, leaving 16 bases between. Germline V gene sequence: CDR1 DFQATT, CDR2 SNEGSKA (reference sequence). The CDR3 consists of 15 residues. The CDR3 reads CSARDRDLYNSPLHF. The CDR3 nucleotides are TGCAGTGCCCGAGACCGAGATTTGTATAATTCACCCCTCCACTTT.

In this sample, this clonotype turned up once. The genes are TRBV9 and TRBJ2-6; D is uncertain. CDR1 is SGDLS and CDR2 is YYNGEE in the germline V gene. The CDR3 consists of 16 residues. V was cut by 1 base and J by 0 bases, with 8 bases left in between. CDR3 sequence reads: CASSVSESSGANVLTF. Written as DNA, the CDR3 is TGTGCCAGCAGCGTATCAGAGAGCTCTGGGGCCAACGTCCTGACTTTC.

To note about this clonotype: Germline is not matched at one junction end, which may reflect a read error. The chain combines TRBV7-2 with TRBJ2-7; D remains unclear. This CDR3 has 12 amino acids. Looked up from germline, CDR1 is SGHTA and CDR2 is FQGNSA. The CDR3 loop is CSSSLATYEQYF. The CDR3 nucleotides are TGTTCCAGCAGCTTAGCTACCTACGAGCAGTACTTC.

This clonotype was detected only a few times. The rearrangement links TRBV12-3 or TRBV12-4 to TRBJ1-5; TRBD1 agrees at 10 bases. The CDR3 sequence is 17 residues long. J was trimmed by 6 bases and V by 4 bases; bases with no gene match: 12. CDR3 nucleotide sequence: TGTGCCAGCAGTTCCAGAGTGACAGGGGGCACGGGTCAGCCCCAGCATTTT. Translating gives CASSSRVTGGTGQPQHF.

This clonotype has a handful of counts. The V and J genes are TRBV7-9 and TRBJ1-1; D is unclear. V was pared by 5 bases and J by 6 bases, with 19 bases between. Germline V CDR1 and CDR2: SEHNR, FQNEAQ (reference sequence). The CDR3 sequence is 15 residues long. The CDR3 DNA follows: TGTGCCAGCAGCCAAGACCCTGCCGAATGGGCTGAAGCTTTCTTT. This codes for CASSQDPAEWAEAFF.

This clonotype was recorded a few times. CDR3 sequence reads: CASSSPNGAGNYGYTF. The CDR3 region has the DNA TGTGCCAGCAGTTCCCCCAATGGGGCAGGGAACTATGGCTACACCTTC. The rearrangement links TRBV28 to TRBJ1-2; D is possibly TRBD1 (5 bases). The CDR3 contains 16 residues. CDR1 is MDHEN and CDR2 is SYDVKM in the germline V gene. The ends were cut back, 4 bases at V and 2 bases at J, with 17 bases in the middle.

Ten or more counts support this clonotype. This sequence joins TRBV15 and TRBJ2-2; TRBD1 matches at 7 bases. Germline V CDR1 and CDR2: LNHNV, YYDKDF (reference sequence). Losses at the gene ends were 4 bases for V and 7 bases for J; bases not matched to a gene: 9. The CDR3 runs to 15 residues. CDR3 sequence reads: CATSIRQQGYGELFF. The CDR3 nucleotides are TGTGCCACCAGCATCAGGCAACAGGGGTACGGGGAGCTGTTTTTT.